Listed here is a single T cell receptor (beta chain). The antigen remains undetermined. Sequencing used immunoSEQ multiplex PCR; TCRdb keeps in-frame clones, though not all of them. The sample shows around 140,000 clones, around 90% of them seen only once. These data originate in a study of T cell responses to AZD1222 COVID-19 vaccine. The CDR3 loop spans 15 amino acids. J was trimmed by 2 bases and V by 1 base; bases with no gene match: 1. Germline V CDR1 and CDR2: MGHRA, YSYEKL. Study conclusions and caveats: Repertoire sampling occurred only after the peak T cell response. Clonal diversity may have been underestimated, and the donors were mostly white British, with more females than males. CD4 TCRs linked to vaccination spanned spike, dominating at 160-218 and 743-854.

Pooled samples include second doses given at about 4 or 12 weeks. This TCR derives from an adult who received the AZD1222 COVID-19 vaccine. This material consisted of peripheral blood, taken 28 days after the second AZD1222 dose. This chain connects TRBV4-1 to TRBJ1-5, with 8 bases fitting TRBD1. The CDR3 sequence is CASSQVTGGNQPQHF. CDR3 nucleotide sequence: TGCGCCAGCAGCCAAGTGACAGGGGGCAATCAGCCCCAGCATTTT.